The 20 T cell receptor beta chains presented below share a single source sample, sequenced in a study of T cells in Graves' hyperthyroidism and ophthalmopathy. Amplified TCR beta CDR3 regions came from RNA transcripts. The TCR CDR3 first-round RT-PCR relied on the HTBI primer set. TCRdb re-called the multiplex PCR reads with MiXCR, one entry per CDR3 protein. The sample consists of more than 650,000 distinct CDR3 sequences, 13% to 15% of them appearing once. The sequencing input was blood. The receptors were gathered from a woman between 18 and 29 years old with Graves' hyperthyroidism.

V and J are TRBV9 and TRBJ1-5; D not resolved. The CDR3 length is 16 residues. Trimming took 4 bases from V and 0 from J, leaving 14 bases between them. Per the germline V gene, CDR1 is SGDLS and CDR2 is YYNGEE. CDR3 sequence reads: CASSPHGDYSNQPQHF. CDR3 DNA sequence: TGTGCCAGCAGCCCCCACGGCGACTATAGCAATCAGCCCCAGCATTTT.

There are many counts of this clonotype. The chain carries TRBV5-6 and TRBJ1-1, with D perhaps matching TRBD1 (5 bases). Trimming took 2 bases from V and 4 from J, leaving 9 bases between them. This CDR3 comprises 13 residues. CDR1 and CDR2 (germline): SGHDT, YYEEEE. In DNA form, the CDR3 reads TGTGCCAGCAGCTTTGGGGCTTCCACTGAAGCTTTCTTT. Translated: CASSFGASTEAFF. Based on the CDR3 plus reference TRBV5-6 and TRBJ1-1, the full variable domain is DAGVTQSPTHLIKTRGQQVTLRCSPKSGHDTVSWYQQALGQGPQFIFQYYEEEERQRGNFPDRFSGHQFPNYSSELNVNALLLGDSALYLCASSFGASTEAFFGQGTRLTVV.

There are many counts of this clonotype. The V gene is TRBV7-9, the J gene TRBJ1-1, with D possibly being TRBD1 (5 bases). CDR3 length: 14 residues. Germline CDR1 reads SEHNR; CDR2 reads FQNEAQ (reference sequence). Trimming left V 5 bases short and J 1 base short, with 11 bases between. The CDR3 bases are TGTGCCAGCAGCCCGGGACGGGGGAACACTGAAGCTTTCTTT. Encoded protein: CASSPGRGNTEAFF.

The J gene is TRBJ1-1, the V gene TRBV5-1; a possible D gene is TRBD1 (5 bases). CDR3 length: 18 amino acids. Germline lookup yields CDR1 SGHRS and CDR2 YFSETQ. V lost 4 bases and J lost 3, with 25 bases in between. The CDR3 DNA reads TGCGCCAGCAGCCCCGGATACCCTGCGAGGGGCAGGGACACTGAAGCTTTCTTT. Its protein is CASSPGYPARGRDTEAFF.

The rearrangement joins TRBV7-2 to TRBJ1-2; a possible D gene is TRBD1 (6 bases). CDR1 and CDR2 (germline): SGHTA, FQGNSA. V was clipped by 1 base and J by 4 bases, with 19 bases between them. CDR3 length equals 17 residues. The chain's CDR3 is CASSLGGSGRGTYGYTF. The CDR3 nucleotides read TGTGCCAGCAGCTTAGGGGGATCCGGGAGGGGGACCTATGGCTACACCTTC.

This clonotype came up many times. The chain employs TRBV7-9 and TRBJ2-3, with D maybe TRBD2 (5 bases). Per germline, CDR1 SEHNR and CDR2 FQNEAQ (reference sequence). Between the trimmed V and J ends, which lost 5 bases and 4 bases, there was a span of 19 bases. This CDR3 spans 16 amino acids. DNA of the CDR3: TGTGCCAGCAGCCCCCGGACTCGCGGCTCGGCAGATACGCAGTATTTT. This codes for CASSPRTRGSADTQYF.

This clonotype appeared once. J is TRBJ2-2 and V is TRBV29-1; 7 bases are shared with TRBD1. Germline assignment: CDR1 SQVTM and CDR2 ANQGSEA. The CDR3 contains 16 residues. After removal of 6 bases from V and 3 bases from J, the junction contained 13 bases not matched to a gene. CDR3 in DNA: TGCAGCGTGAGCCTAATTCTTACAGGGGACACCGGGGAGCTGTTTTTT. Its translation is CSVSLILTGDTGELFF.

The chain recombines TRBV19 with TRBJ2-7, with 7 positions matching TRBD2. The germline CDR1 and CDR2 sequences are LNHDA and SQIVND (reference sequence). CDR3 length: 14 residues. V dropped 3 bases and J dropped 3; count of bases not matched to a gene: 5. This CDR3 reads CASSMYGGSYEQYF. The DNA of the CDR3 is TGTGCCAGTAGTATGTACGGGGGGAGCTACGAGCAGTACTTC.

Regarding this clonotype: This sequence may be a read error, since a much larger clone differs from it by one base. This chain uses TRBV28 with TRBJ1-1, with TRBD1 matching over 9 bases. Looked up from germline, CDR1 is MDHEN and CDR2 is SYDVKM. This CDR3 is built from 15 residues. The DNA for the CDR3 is TGTGCCAGCAGCTTATACAGGGGGCGGGACACTGAAGCTTTCTTT. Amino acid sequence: CASSLYRGRDTEAFF. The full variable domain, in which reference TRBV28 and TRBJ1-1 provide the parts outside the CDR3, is DVKVTQSSRYLVKRTGEKVFLECVQDMDHENMFWYRQDPGLGLRLIYFSYDVKMKEKGDIPEGYSVSREKKERFSLILESASTNQTSMYLCASSLYRGRDTEAFFGQGTRLTVV.

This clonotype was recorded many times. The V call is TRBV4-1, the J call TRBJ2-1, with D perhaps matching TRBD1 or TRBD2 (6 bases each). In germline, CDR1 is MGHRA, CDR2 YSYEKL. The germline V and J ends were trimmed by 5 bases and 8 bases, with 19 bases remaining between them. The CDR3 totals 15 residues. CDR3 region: CASSKRQAEGDEQFF. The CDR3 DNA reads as TGCGCCAGCAGCAAAAGACAGGCGGAGGGGGATGAGCAGTTCTTC.

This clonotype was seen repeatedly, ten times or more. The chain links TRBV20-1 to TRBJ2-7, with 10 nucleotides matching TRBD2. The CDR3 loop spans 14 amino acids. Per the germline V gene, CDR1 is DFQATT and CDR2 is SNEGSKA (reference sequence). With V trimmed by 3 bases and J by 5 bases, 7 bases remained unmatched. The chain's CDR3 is CSASPSGSSHEQYF. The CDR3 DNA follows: TGCAGTGCTAGTCCTAGCGGGAGTTCCCACGAGCAGTACTTC.

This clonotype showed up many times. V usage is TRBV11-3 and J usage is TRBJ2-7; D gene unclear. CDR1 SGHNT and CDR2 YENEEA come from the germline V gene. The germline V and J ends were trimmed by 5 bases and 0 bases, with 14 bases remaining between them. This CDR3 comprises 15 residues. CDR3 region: CASSPHDPSSYEQYF. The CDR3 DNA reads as TGTGCCAGCAGCCCCCACGACCCAAGCTCCTACGAGCAGTACTTC. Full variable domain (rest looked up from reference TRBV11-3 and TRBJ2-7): EAGVVQSPRYKIIEKKQPVAFWCNPISGHNTLYWYLQNLGQGPELLIRYENEEAVDDSQLPKDRFSAERLKGVDSTLKIQPAELGDSAVYLCASSPHDPSSYEQYFGPGTRLTVT.

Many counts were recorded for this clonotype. The CDR3 nucleotides read TGTGCCAGCAGTCTTGTAGCGGGCTCCTACGAGCAGTACTTC. Translation: CASSLVAGSYEQYF. The chain employs TRBV27 and TRBJ2-7; TRBD2 agrees at 7 bases. With 5 bases clipped from V and 0 bases from J, the junction kept 4 bases outside the gene matches. The germline CDR1 and CDR2 sequences are MNHEY and SMNVEV (reference sequence). The CDR3 covers 14 residues.

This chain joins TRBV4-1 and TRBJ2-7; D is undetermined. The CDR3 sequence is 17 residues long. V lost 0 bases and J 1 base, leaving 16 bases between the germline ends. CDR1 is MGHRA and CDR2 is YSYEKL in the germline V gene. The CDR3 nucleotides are TGCGCCAGCAGCCAAGATCCTCTGCTAGGGTATTCCTACGAGCAGTACTTC. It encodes CASSQDPLLGYSYEQYF.

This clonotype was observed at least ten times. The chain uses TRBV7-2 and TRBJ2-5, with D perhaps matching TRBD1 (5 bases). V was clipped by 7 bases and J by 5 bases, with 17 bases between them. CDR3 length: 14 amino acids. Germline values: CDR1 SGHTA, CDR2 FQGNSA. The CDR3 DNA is TGTGCCAGCACCCCCCAGGGCCCCAAGGAGACCCAGTACTTC. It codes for CASTPQGPKETQYF.

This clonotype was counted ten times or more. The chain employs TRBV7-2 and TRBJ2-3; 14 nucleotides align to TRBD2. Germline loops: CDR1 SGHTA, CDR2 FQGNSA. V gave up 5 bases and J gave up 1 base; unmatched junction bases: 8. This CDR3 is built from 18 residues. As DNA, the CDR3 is TGTGCCAGCAGCCCGGGACTAGCGGGAGCCATGGGCACAGATACGCAGTATTTT. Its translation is CASSPGLAGAMGTDTQYF.

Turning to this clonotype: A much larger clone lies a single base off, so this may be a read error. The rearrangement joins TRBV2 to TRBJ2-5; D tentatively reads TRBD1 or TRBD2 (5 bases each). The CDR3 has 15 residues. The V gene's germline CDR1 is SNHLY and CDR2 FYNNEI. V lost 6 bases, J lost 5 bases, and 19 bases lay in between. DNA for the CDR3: TGTGCCAGCAGGGCCTTCGGGGCAGAGGGGGAGACCCAGTACTTC. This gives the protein CASRAFGAEGETQYF.

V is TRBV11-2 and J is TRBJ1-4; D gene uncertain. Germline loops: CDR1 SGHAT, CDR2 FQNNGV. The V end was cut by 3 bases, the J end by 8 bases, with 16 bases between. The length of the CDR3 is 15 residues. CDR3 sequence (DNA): TGTGCCAGCAGCTTTAGACGAGGAGAAGAGGAAAAACTGTTTTTT. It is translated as CASSFRRGEEEKLFF.

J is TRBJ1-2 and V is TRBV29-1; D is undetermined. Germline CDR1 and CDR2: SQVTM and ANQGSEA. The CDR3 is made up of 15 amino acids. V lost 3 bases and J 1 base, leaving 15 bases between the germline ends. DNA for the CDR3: TGCAGCGTTGATACCGGCCGAGAGGGTAACTATGGCTACACCTTC. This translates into CSVDTGREGNYGYTF.

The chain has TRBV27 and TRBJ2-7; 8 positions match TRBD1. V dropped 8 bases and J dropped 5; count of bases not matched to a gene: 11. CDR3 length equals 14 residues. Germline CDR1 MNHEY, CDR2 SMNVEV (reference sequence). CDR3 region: CASATGAGGNEQYF. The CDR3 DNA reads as TGTGCCAGCGCTACGGGAGCAGGGGGCAACGAGCAGTACTTC.